A single sample is the source of the 26 T cell receptor beta chains below, sequenced in a study of post-analysis software for immune sequencing data. Regarding the study as a whole: Roughly five TRBV segments appeared more often in patients than in controls, and TRBV5-6, TRBV5-1 and TRBV20-1 were among these.

Which antigens these TCRs recognize remains unknown. cDNA libraries for TCR beta contained unique molecular identifiers. A single record per CDR3 protein comes from TCRdb applying MiXCR to the PCR reads. The repertoire has 380,000 or so distinct CDR3 sequences, about a third of them found once; the top ten carry about an eighth. Sequencing used blood. Source of these receptors: a girl aged 5-17 years with multiple sclerosis.

Note on this clonotype: One junction end disagrees with the germline gene, perhaps due to a read error. As DNA, the CDR3 is TGTGCCACCGGCAGAGATTCGATCACCCACGAGCAGTACTTC. It yields the protein CATGRDSITHEQYF. The chain links TRBV15 to TRBJ2-7; no clear D gene. CDR1 is LNHNV and CDR2 is YYDKDF in the germline V gene (reference sequence). The CDR3 loop spans 14 amino acids.

The chain employs TRBV12-3 or TRBV12-4 and TRBJ2-7; possible D gene TRBD1, 5 bases. Trimming pared 5 bases from V and 3 bases from J, leaving 11 bases between. This CDR3 has 13 residues. CDR3 nucleotides: TGTGCCAGCAGTGCGACAGCTTACTACGAGCAGTACTTC. As protein: CASSATAYYEQYF.

Notes on this clonotype: This may come from a read error, since a much larger clone is one base off. The rearrangement links TRBV20-1 to TRBJ2-1, with a possible D match to TRBD1 (6 bases). The V end was cut by 2 bases, the J end by 10 bases, with 18 bases between. The CDR3 extends over 14 amino acids. Per germline, CDR1 DFQATT and CDR2 SNEGSKA (reference sequence). This CDR3 reads CSARQGNASSEQFF. The CDR3 nucleotides read TGCAGTGCTAGACAGGGGAACGCTAGCTCCGAGCAGTTCTTC.

The chain combines TRBV28 with TRBJ2-1, with a tentative D call TRBD1 (5 bases). The CDR3 loop spans 18 amino acids. Between the trimmed V and J ends, which lost 5 bases and 5 bases, there was a span of 25 bases. Germline V lookup: CDR1 MDHEN, CDR2 SYDVKM. Here the CDR3 reads CASSPRPGIVKYNNEQFF. As DNA, the CDR3 is TGTGCCAGCAGTCCGAGACCAGGGATTGTGAAATACAACAATGAGCAGTTCTTC.

This clonotype was detected only once. A read error may account for a junction end that differs from germline. The V and J genes are TRBV28 and TRBJ2-2; D is undetermined. Germline CDR1 is MDHEN and CDR2 is SYDVKM. There are 14 residues in the CDR3. The CDR3 DNA reads TGTGCCGGCAGAGAGAGCTGGGACACCGGGGAGCTGTTTTTT. It codes for CAGRESWDTGELFF.

The rearrangement uses TRBV5-5 and TRBJ1-1; D may be TRBD1 (5 bases). This CDR3 is 16 amino acids long. Germline values: CDR1 SGHKS, CDR2 YYEKEE (reference sequence). The V and J ends lost 3 bases and 2 bases respectively, with 17 bases between them. The CDR3: CASSSFTGTANTEAFF. In DNA form, the CDR3 reads TGTGCCAGCAGCTCTTTCACCGGGACGGCTAACACTGAAGCTTTCTTT.

The chain employs TRBV11-2 and TRBJ2-7; D might be TRBD1 (6 bases). CDR1 SGHAT and CDR2 FQNNGV come from the germline V gene. V lost 6 bases and J 1 base, leaving 13 bases between the germline ends. The CDR3 loop spans 14 amino acids. The CDR3 sequence: CASRPNRDSYEQYF. CDR3 nucleotide sequence: TGTGCCAGCAGGCCGAACAGGGATTCCTACGAGCAGTACTTC.

The gene calls are TRBV6-6 and TRBJ2-4, with D possibly being TRBD1 or TRBD2 (6 bases each). The J call may be mistaken, given a closer DNA end match to TRBJ2-7. The V gene's germline CDR1 is MNHNY and CDR2 SVGAGI (reference sequence). This CDR3 spans 15 amino acids. The CDR3 is CASSSPGGALYEQYF. CDR3 bases: TGTGCCAGCAGTTCCCCCGGGGGCGCCCTCTACGAGCAGTACTTC.

There are a few counts of this clonotype. The chain is built from TRBV20-1 and TRBJ2-1; D remains ambiguous. Germline CDR1 DFQATT, CDR2 SNEGSKA (reference sequence). The CDR3 has 12 residues. V was pared by 6 bases and J by 8 bases, with 14 bases between. The DNA for the CDR3 is TGCAGTGCGAGGCGCATACGCGATGAGCAGTTCTTC. Its translation: CSARRIRDEQFF.

This clonotype was detected only a few times. The chain has TRBV7-9 and TRBJ1-2, with D maybe TRBD1 (5 bases). From germline, CDR1 is SEHNR and CDR2 FQNEAQ (reference sequence). V lost 3 bases to trimming and J lost 4 bases, with 15 bases between them. The CDR3 length is 15 residues. CDR3 DNA: TGTGCCAGCAGCTTTGAAGGGGCCGTTGTCTATGGCTACACCTTC. As protein: CASSFEGAVVYGYTF.

This clonotype turned up a few times. The CDR3 DNA follows: TGCAGTGCTAGAGTGCCGGGGGCGGGCTATGGCTACACCTTC. Amino acid sequence: CSARVPGAGYGYTF. The chain has TRBV20-1 and TRBJ1-2, with a tentative D call TRBD1 (6 bases). The V end was cut by 1 base, the J end by 4 bases, with 13 bases between. Germline loops: CDR1 DFQATT, CDR2 SNEGSKA (reference sequence). The CDR3 consists of 14 residues.

This clonotype was seen more than once but under ten times. The CDR3 spells CASTGTPSQPQHF. As DNA, the CDR3 is TGTGCCAGCACCGGGACCCCGAGTCAGCCCCAGCATTTT. The chain has TRBV2 and TRBJ1-5, with D possibly matching TRBD1 (5 bases). Germline CDR1 is SNHLY and CDR2 is FYNNEI. The CDR3 consists of 13 residues. V lost 7 bases to trimming and J lost 6 bases, with 13 bases between them.

This clonotype appeared a few times. This chain joins TRBV5-6 and TRBJ2-3; D is ambiguous. Germline V gene sequence: CDR1 SGHDT, CDR2 YYEEEE. The V and J ends lost 1 base and 6 bases respectively, with 6 bases between them. CDR3 length: 12 amino acids. CDR3 sequence: CASSLLDDTQYF. CDR3 sequence (DNA): TGTGCCAGCAGCTTGCTGGACGATACGCAGTATTTT.

This rearrangement joins TRBV10-3 to TRBJ2-1; possible D gene TRBD1, 6 bases. Gene TRBJ2-7 matches the end of the DNA better, so the J call may be wrong. This CDR3 has 14 residues. Germline lookup yields CDR1 ENHRY and CDR2 SYGVKD. The CDR3 loop reads CAIRRQDAYNEQYF. In nucleotides, the CDR3 is TGTGCCATCAGAAGACAGGATGCCTACAATGAGCAGTACTTC.

V is TRBV3-1 and J is TRBJ1-2; 7 nucleotides align to TRBD1. The CDR3 sequence is 15 residues long. In germline, CDR1 is LGHDT, CDR2 YNNKEL (reference sequence). The V segment lost 2 bases and the J segment 6 bases; nucleotides outside the gene matches: 9. DNA of the CDR3: TGTGCCAGCAGCCAATCTGACAGGGTTTCTAATGGCTACACCTTC. Its translation is CASSQSDRVSNGYTF.

V usage is TRBV2 and J usage is TRBJ2-1; D gene unclear. Trimming left V 9 bases short and J 9 bases short, with 12 bases between. This CDR3 has 11 residues. Germline CDR1 and CDR2: SNHLY and FYNNEI. CDR3 protein: CASKLRGEQFF. DNA of the CDR3: TGTGCCAGTAAACTACGCGGTGAGCAGTTCTTC.

Only a few counts were recorded for this clonotype. The chain combines TRBV24-1 with TRBJ2-3; unclear D gene. From germline, CDR1 is KGHDR and CDR2 SFDVKD. This CDR3 has 14 amino acids. V was trimmed by 9 bases and J by 0 bases, leaving 12 bases between them. The CDR3 DNA sequence: TGTGCCACCGGGTCCGGCCCTAGCACAGATACGCAGTATTTT. Its protein is CATGSGPSTDTQYF.

This sequence joins TRBV30 and TRBJ1-1, with TRBD1 matching 9 bases. The germline V gene has CDR1 GTSNPN and CDR2 SVGIG (reference sequence). The CDR3 runs to 14 residues. V was pared by 2 bases and J by 6 bases, with 7 bases of the junction left unmatched. CDR3 sequence (DNA): TGTGCCTGGAGTTTTACAGGGGGCGCGTCTGAAGCTTTCTTT. Its protein product is CAWSFTGGASEAFF.

The V gene is TRBV2, the J gene TRBJ2-1; D tentatively fits TRBD1 or TRBD2 (6 bases each). With 5 bases removed from V and 4 bases from J, the gap between germline ends came to 18 bases. CDR3 length equals 16 residues. Germline CDR1 reads SNHLY; CDR2 reads FYNNEI. CDR3 protein: CASSSRRRGSYNEQFF. For the CDR3, the DNA is TGTGCCAGCAGTTCCCGGAGGAGGGGGTCATACAATGAGCAGTTCTTC.

This rearrangement joins TRBV20-1 to TRBJ1-5; D perhaps matches TRBD1 (6 bases). Germline V CDR1 and CDR2: DFQATT, SNEGSKA (reference sequence). The length of the CDR3 is 13 residues. V lost 6 bases to trimming and J lost 6 bases, with 15 bases between them. CDR3 bases: TGCAGTGCGGCAGGGGTTCCGGGTCAGCCCCAGCATTTT. It encodes CSAAGVPGQPQHF.

In its sample, this clonotype was seen a few times. The gene calls are TRBV7-2 and TRBJ2-3; D is unresolved. Per germline, CDR1 SGHTA and CDR2 FQGNSA. The CDR3 has 15 amino acids. Trimming took off 1 base at V and 1 base at J, with 9 bases between the two ends. This chain's CDR3 is CASSLVSSRTDTQYF. DNA of the CDR3: TGTGCCAGCAGCTTAGTCTCGTCGCGCACAGATACGCAGTATTTT.

The table lists this clonotype with a few counts. V is TRBV4-1 and J is TRBJ2-7, with D perhaps matching TRBD1 or TRBD2 (5 bases each). The CDR3 runs to 14 residues. Germline V gives CDR1 MGHRA, CDR2 YSYEKL. V was pared by 4 bases and J by 0 bases, with 10 bases between. This CDR3 reads CASSPRDASYEQYF. Here the CDR3 DNA reads TGCGCCAGCAGCCCTAGGGACGCCTCCTACGAGCAGTACTTC.

The chain has TRBV12-3 or TRBV12-4 and TRBJ2-1; 7 nucleotides match TRBD1. Unmatched junction bases numbered 14, after V lost 7 bases and J lost 8 bases. This CDR3 spans 15 amino acids. CDR3 nucleotides: TGTGCCAGCACCTCTACCCGGACAGGCTGGGATGAGCAGTTCTTC. This translates into CASTSTRTGWDEQFF.

The V call is TRBV12-3 or TRBV12-4, the J call TRBJ2-7; the D gene is possibly TRBD1 (5 bases). With 2 bases removed from V and 1 base from J, the gap between germline ends came to 15 bases. The CDR3 loop spans 16 amino acids. The CDR3 sequence is CASSLYPGLTSYEQYF. The CDR3, as DNA: TGTGCCAGCAGTTTATACCCAGGGCTTACATCCTACGAGCAGTACTTC.

The chain uses TRBV6-1 and TRBJ1-2, with a possible D match to TRBD1 (6 bases). The length of the CDR3 is 13 residues. Germline values: CDR1 MNHNS, CDR2 SASEGT. The V gene lost 7 bases and the J gene lost 4 bases, with 13 bases spanning the gap. CDR3 bases: TGTGCCAGCACCGAACAGGGAGGCTATGGCTACACCTTC. It codes for CASTEQGGYGYTF.

This rearrangement joins TRBV7-2 to TRBJ1-2; the D gene is possibly TRBD1 (6 bases). Trimming removed 2 bases at V and 5 bases at J, with 12 bases between. CDR3 length: 14 amino acids. Germline CDR1 reads SGHTA; CDR2 reads FQGNSA. The CDR3 nucleotides read TGTGCCAGCAGCTTAACGGGGGCGGGGTATGGCTACACCTTC. It codes for CASSLTGAGYGYTF.